This TCR beta chain comes out of a study of cytomegalovirus exposure and HLA in healthy donors (TCRdb year 2017). For context, the study as a whole: In an earlier analysis of 450 to 750 of the donors, around 300 Gb of sequence data and approximately 120 million unique TCR beta sequences from 150 million to 200 million T cells were reported. The number of donors typed differed by locus, with about 620-630 for A, B, C, DRB1 and DQB1, more than 500 for DQA1, approximately 570 for DPA1, and around 460 for DPB1. Donor age, sex, ethnicity and CMV serostatus were compiled together with the repertoire data. The study combined high-throughput TCR immunosequencing, statistical association of individual TCRs with disease status, and machine learning to predict cytomegalovirus infection status. Along with the 666-subject first cohort, a separate validation cohort of around 110 different subjects was used. The genetic ancestry cluster associated with self-reported Caucasian donors included 70% to 85% of the roughly 400 genotyped donors. The later analysis used no new phenotypic data to find candidate immune exposures, relying instead on TCR beta sequences and their occurrence across donors. Genome-wide SNP genotypes for about 65% of the 666 donors were used in a later genetic analysis, which treated that subset as a discovery cohort. A later analysis re-analyzed previously published TCR beta repertoires from 666 donors and added high-resolution HLA genotyping to study TCR occurrence patterns. The study was designed to test whether signatures of past pathogen exposure could be identified by cataloging public T cell receptors. Among under 450 genotyped donors of the cohort, an average of 235,054 unique TCR beta nucleotide sequences were sequenced per donor, roughly 20% of them non-productive. HLA typing included class I and class II loci at four-digit resolution. Because of strong linkage in the cohort, a handful of DR-DQ haplotypes were treated as single units for association and clustering. An early release covering some 640 HLA-typed donors comprised about 300 gigabases of sequencing data and 85 million to 100 million unique TCR sequences. Every discovery cohort repertoire had been produced on one sequencing platform. The T cell repertoires of under 700 subjects were profiled by immunosequencing and related to cytomegalovirus serostatus. An earlier analysis of roughly 580 of the donors used high-throughput TCR beta sequencing to judge whether each TCR beta V gene segment behaved as functional or pseudogenic. Paper-wide results and their limitations: According to the authors, the approach could potentially be generalized to other disease states and immunological phenotypes. This cohort had only TCR beta chains sequenced, and the lack of alpha or paired-chain data limited which features could be detected. In vitro tests confirmed that a few of the cytomegalovirus-associated TCR beta chains recognize cytomegalovirus antigens. Most CMV-associated TCR beta chains appeared to be HLA-restricted in a later analysis, and the HLA associations seemed to be driven largely by CMV exposure. A later genetic analysis associated a missense DCLRE1C variant with V-gene and J-gene trimming of TCR beta chains, and an independent cohort replicated the association. Because HLA typing was unavailable for some donors at each locus, only the typed subset was used in association tests. The only immune exposure information available for the cohort was CMV serostatus. Several of the top co-occurrence clusters appeared to be linked to parvovirus B19, influenza, CMV and Epstein-Barr virus, according to a later analysis. The study listed approximately 160 TCR beta chains as associated with cytomegalovirus. In an earlier analysis of 587 of the donors, most TCR beta V segments appeared in productive rearrangements about 87% or about 30% of the time, broadly matching IMGT annotations. A cluster of highly shared sequence variants was judged likely to be a technical artifact of the sequencing pipeline. A further reported finding was that TCR beta sequences accurately predicted the HLA-A and HLA-B alleles for most subjects in the first cohort. Sequencing depth was assumed to be roughly uniform across donors in the presence/absence analyses, though that assumption may not hold. Correlated functional status among segregating V segments might be attributable to linkage disequilibrium, but an unknown experimental factor could not be ruled out. In a later genetic analysis, fewer N-insertions in productive TCRs were reported among donors in an Asian-associated ancestry cluster than the roughly 700-donor mean. Most TCR sequences were observed very rarely across donors, whereas some public TCRs were present in many individuals. A later analysis found that HLA-associated TCR beta chains were more clonally expanded and had lower generation probabilities than equally common non-associated chains. When HLA alleles, especially DR and DQ, strongly co-occurred, attributing TCR associations to individual alleles was difficult. Because counts were too low, around 17 rarely observed V segments, including chromosome 9 orphons, were left out of the earlier analysis of approximately 500 of the donors. The classifier was reported to diagnose cytomegalovirus status with high specificity and sensitivity in both the original cohort and the validation cohort. Some IMGT-functional V segments, including TRBV6-2 and TRBV6-3, could not be distinguished by the 87-base-pair reads and were therefore excluded. At a false discovery rate of 0.05, a later analysis linked under 20,000 TCR beta sequences to specific HLA alleles. In a later analysis, the rate of TCR association differed among HLA loci, with DRB1 alleles having the most associated TCRs and HLA-C alleles having the fewest.

On this clone itself: What antigen it recognizes has not been identified. The input lacks base qualities; no much larger clone sits a single base away. Different DNA sequences within this sample yield the same CDR3.

Ends trimmed: V by 7 bases, J by 1 base; bases unmatched to a gene: 0. CDR1 and CDR2, per the germline V gene, are SGHRS and YFSETQ. The CDR3 covers 14 residues, taking in both the cysteine and the phenylalanine. The kept DNA is CDR3 alone, 42 bases in frame from the first base. The cohort consisted of more than 650 healthy bone marrow donors. At the time of sampling, every cohort member was nominally healthy, though immune exposures that went unrecorded were likely present. The donor was CMV seronegative and was included in the group of 352 seronegative cohort members. A peripheral blood sample was collected from each donor, and TCR beta sequencing was performed on peripheral blood mononuclear cells. Genomic DNA extraction from the blood cell samples was performed with the Qiagen DNeasy Blood Extraction Kit. Receptor amplification or capture employed the immunoSEQ multiplex PCR assay. For the multiplex PCR, a mixture combining 60 forward primers for TCR Vbeta segments and 13 reverse primers for TCR Jbeta segments was used. Amplification of the CDR3 region of rearranged TCR beta genes was performed with a multiplex PCR assay on genomic DNA. The amplified TCR beta libraries were sequenced on the Illumina HiSeq System as 87-base-pair reads. Concerning the study's data processing: A later analysis counted about 80 million unique TCR beta chains across the roughly 700 repertoires, and 9 million to 14 million of these chains were shared by at least two donors. Raw reads were error-corrected and collapsed into unique sequences with a nearest-neighbor algorithm that merged closely related sequences to remove PCR and sequencing errors. V, D and J gene segments were assigned by aligning CDR3 sequences to IMGT reference sequences. For a sequence to be retained, at least a six-nucleotide match to both a V gene segment and a J gene segment was required. A rearrangement was called productive if the CDR3 had no stop codons and remained in frame with V and J, and every other rearrangement was called non-productive. Following IMGT convention, CDR3 was defined as the stretch from the second conserved V-encoded cysteine to the conserved J-encoded phenylalanine. In an earlier analysis of more than 550 of the donors, sequences lacking an unambiguous match to a single V gene segment were excluded. In an earlier analysis of 587 of the donors, a V segment was called functional when productive rearrangements were above 56.7%, and segregating when the standard deviation between donors exceeded 5%. A statistical classification framework was developed to diagnose cytomegalovirus status using the catalog of TCR beta chain sequences. A later analysis assigned V and J genes by comparing TCR nucleotide sequences with IMGT/GENE-DB human TR gene sequences. In a later analysis, CDR3 sequences and most-parsimonious VDJ recombination scenarios were assigned using the TCRdist pipeline. A later analysis defined each TCR beta chain by its CDR3 amino acid sequence plus V-gene family, and excluded reads lacking a unique V-gene family. In a later analysis, a few hundred highly shared, low-generation-probability nucleotide sequences were removed to address suspected cross-contamination and a sequencing artifact. In a later analysis, a clonal expansion index was calculated for each public chain from normalized within-repertoire ranks of inferred template counts. In a later analysis, generation probabilities were computed using a VDJ recombination model fitted to out-of-frame rearrangements, and the results were checked against IGoR. A later analysis scored TCR-TCR, TCR-HLA and TCR-CMV co-occurrence with hypergeometric tests, applying a repertoire-size bias correction to TCR pairs. In a later analysis, false discovery rates were estimated by permuting HLA or CMV assignments 20 times. A later analysis grouped co-occurring TCRs with DBSCAN, adding TCRdist sequence similarity when clustering within HLA-allele-positive subsets. Co-occurrence clustering excluded repertoires with fewer than 30,000 or more than 120,000 public chains, plus five with anomalous nucleotide sharing. Drawn from immuneACCESS, this table holds only the in-frame rearrangements with V and J called that TCRdb kept. Clones are partly lost; checked studies trace under half to an unresolved V gene and leave the rest unexplained. The D gene and trimming were derived from the DNA, and the V and J assignments and clone size from that table. In this sample the table shows fewer than 200,000 clones, less than 75% of which occur a single time. Jointly, the top ten make up 1.5% of the sample.

This receptor was taken from a girl under 18 in good health and CMV-seronegative. Sequenced sample: PBMCs. The chain is made from TRBV5-1 and TRBJ2-3; 13 nucleotides in the junction match TRBD2. The nucleotide sequence reads TGCGCCAGCGGACTAGCGGGGGGCACAGATACGCAGTATTTT. Translated, it gives CASGLAGGTDTQYF.